The TCR beta chain under discussion was sequenced for a study of blood T cell repertoires in COVID-19 (dated by TCRdb to about 2020). Regarding the study in general: Samples covering the acute and convalescent phases of COVID-19 were provided by collaborators in the United States, Italy and Spain. The prospective study material was composed of cDNA or gDNA derived from T cells, B-cell-depleted T cells, or PBMCs. The dataset comprised deeply sampled blood TCRbeta repertoires from subjects exposed to, actively infected with, or recovered from COVID-19. The repertoires were made available in a free public database intended to serve as a resource for research on the immune response to SARS-CoV-2. Samples were obtained from the ongoing ImmuneRACE study (first 160 participants) and from over a thousand subjects provided by 6 global collaborators. A de-identified subject ID, COVID-19 status, age in years and sex were almost always included in the sample metadata. HLA class I and class II types, where available, came from metadata supplied by the sample provider rather than from assay-based typing.

What the authors observed across the whole study: Clinical and demographic metadata were provided uncurated, with the amount varying by source and participant.

One collaborating source in Seattle enrolled patients while the patients were actively infected and followed the patients over time throughout the course of disease. The collaborating institutions used their own protocols to collect whole blood in K2EDTA tubes. For TCRbeta analysis, collaborator samples were shipped as frozen whole blood, as isolated PBMCs, or as DNA extracted from either sample type. The immunoSEQ Assay, a bias-controlled multiplex PCR, was used to amplify TCRbeta CDR3 regions from genomic DNA. As for how the authors treated the data: Within the assay, amplification of reference gene primers was used to estimate how many nucleated cells each sample contained. To quantify the absolute abundance of each unique TCRbeta CDR3 rearrangement, sequence reads were collapsed and filtered. Productive Simpson clonality was computed per sample as the square root of Simpson's diversity index over productive rearrangements. This is the immuneACCESS table as TCRdb keeps it, with only in-frame sequences that have V and J called. A part of the clones is gone; compared with another copy, unresolved V genes explain less than half, and the rest is unexplained. The V and J calls and clone size are taken from that table; D and trimming were inferred from the DNA. The table for this sample lists about 390,000 clones; about 90% of them were counted only once. The top ten hold about 2.1% of the sample.

The CDR3 contains 15 residues, cysteine and phenylalanine counted. The retained sequence is limited to the CDR3, 45 bases, with the frame set at the first base. The germline V gene specifies SGHTA as CDR1 and FQGNSA as CDR2. Here V drops 2 bases and J drops 5 bases, and the junction holds 4 bases not matched to any gene. Regarding this clone: The specificity of this receptor is unknown. Within one base of it there is no much larger clone, and no base qualities were kept.

This clonotype originated in a woman aged 60 to 75 with COVID-19, enrolled during active disease. The sample taken for sequencing was peripheral blood. Recombination connected TRBV7-2 to TRBJ2-7; a stretch of 12 junction bases matches TRBD2. The CDR3 is CASSLSPSGGDEQYF. The base sequence is TGTGCCAGCAGCTTATCCCCTAGCGGGGGGGACGAGCAGTACTTC.